This TCR beta chain was documented in a study of T cells after posttransplantation cyclophosphamide. Study-wide points: Later post-transplant blood repertoires were often dominated by donor CD8+ memory clones.

Only in-frame clones appear in the TCRdb table, and some are missing; sequencing was by immunoSEQ multiplex PCR. Found here are tens of thousands of clones, no singletons; the ten largest cover 2% to 3%. Trimming at V came to 4 bases and at J to 5 bases, leaving 7 bases not matched to a gene. Germline V gene lookup returns CDR1 KGHSY and CDR2 FQNENV. The CDR3 contains 15 residues. This clone was seen a handful of times. Antigen specificity is unknown. Other DNA sequences of this sample code for an identical CDR3. The genes are TRBV16 and TRBJ1-4; 7 positions match TRBD1. Sequencing used PBMCs. This TCR derives from a middle-aged man in good health, CMV-negative, and a related stem cell transplant donor. Here the CDR3 reads CASSPRQGPNEKLFF. The DNA of the CDR3 is TGTGCCAGCAGCCCTAGACAGGGACCCAATGAAAAACTGTTTTTT. The entire variable domain, with the rest obtained from reference TRBV16 and TRBJ1-4, is as follows: GEEVAQTPKHLVRGEGQKAKLYCAPIKGHSYVFWYQQVLKNEFKFLISFQNENVFDETGMPKERFSAKCLPNSPCSLEIQATKLEDSAVYFCASSPRQGPNEKLFFGSGTQLSVL.